This T cell receptor beta chain is drawn from a study of identical twins. This clonotype has just a few counts. Trimming removed 1 base from V and 5 bases from J; junction bases left unmatched: 6. Germline CDR1 LGHNA, CDR2 YNFKEQ. There are 15 residues in the CDR3. cDNA molecules carried unique molecular identifiers, and template switching added a universal primer site. One entry per CDR3 protein, called by TCRdb with MiXCR from the 5' RACE reads. The sample records 400,000 to 500,000 distinct CDR3 sequences, approximately 14% being singletons. The same specimen was also included in a second study, on yellow fever vaccine responses in identical twins. From that report: Twins' vaccine T cell responses were reported to seem partly convergent and partly personalized.

The sample taken for sequencing was CD4+ T cells sorted from blood. This TCR was sampled from a woman aged 18-29 years in good health. This chain links TRBV4-2 with TRBJ2-7; 9 nucleotides align to TRBD2. The CDR3 loop reads CASSQAGTSYHEQYF. The CDR3 DNA is TGTGCCAGCAGCCAAGCCGGGACTAGCTATCACGAGCAGTACTTC.